This entry concerns a single TCR beta chain. Its antigen is not identified. Germline V CDR1 and CDR2: SGHTA, FQGNSA. Trimming took 1 base from V and 6 from J, leaving 16 bases between them. This CDR3 is built from 16 residues. This sample was taken from a study of blood T cells in healthy people across ages. Study findings and constraints: Diversity of TCR beta per million T cells declined in a roughly linear way with age.

Staff drew roughly 10 milliliters of peripheral blood from each donor. No fewer than 7 million PBMCs went into each sample. A second roughly 6 to 11 cycle PCR used barcoded and J-beta primers. TCRdb ran MiXCR on the 5' RACE reads and lists one entry per CDR3 protein. The repertoire includes about 640,000 distinct CDR3 sequences, approximately 50% of them detected once, and over 30% sits in the top ten. The specimen sequenced was blood. The rearrangement links TRBV7-2 to TRBJ2-4, with D possibly being TRBD1 or TRBD2 (5 bases each). This TCR was sampled from a man in his fifties or sixties in good health. CDR3 in amino acids: CASSLVTWGPGNIQYF. The CDR3, as DNA: TGTGCCAGCAGCTTAGTAACATGGGGACCTGGAAACATTCAGTACTTC.